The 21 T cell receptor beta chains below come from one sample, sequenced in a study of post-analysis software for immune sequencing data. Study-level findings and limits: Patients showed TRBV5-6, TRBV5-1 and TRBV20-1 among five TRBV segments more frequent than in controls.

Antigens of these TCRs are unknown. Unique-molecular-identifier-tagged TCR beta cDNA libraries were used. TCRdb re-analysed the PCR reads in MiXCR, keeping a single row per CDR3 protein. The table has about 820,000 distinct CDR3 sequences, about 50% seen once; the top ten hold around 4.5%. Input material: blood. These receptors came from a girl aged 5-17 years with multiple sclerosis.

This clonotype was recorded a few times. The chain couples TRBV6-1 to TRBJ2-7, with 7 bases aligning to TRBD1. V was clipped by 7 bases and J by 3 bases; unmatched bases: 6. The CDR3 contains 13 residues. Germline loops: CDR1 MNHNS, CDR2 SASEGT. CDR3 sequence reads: CASNDRAGYEQYF. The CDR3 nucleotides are TGTGCCAGCAACGACAGGGCCGGCTACGAGCAGTACTTC.

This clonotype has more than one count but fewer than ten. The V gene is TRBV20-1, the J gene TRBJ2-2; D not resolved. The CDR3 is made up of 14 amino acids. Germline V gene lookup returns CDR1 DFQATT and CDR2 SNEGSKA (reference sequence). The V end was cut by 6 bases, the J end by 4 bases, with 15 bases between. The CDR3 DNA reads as TGCAGTGCCGGACGCCCGGGTCGCACCGGGGAGCTGTTTTTT. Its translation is CSAGRPGRTGELFF.

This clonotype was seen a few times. The CDR3, as DNA: TGTGCCAGCAGCCCGACTAGTTCTCCTGAGCAGTTCTTC. Its protein is CASSPTSSPEQFF. The J gene is TRBJ2-1, the V gene TRBV7-3, with a weak D call TRBD2 (6 bases). Germline V lookup: CDR1 SGHTA, CDR2 FQGTGA. This CDR3 contains 13 residues. V was cut by 5 bases and J by 9 bases, with 14 bases left in between.

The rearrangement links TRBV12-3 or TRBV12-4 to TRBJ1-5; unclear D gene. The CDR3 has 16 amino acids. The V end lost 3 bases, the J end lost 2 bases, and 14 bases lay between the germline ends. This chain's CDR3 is CASSFGGSYGNQPQHF. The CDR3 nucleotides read TGTGCCAGCAGTTTTGGCGGCAGTTACGGCAATCAGCCCCAGCATTTT.

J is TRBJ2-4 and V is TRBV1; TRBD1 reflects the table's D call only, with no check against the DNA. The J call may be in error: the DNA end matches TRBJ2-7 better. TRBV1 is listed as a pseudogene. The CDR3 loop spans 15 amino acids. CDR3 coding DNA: TGCACCAGCAGCCGTTTTCGGGATGAACCCTACGAGCAGTACTTC. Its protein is CTSSRFRDEPYEQYF.

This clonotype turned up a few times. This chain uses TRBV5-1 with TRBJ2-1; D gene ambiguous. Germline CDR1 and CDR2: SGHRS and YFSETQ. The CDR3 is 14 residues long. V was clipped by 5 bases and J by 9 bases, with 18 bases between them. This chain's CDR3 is CASRPPTAGLEQFF. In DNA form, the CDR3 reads TGCGCCAGCAGGCCCCCCACAGCAGGCCTTGAGCAGTTCTTC.

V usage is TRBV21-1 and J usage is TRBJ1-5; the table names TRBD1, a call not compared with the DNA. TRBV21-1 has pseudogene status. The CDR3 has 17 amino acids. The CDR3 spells CASSTLWRGWTSQPQHF. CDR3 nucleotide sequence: TGTGCCAGCAGCACCCTGTGGAGGGGGTGGACCAGTCAGCCCCAGCATTTT.

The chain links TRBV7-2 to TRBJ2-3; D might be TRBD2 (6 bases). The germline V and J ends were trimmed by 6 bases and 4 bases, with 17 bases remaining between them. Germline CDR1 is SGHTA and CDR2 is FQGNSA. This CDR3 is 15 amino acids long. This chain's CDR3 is CASSPVAGRSDTQYF. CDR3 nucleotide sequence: TGTGCCAGCAGTCCAGTTGCGGGACGGTCAGATACGCAGTATTTT.

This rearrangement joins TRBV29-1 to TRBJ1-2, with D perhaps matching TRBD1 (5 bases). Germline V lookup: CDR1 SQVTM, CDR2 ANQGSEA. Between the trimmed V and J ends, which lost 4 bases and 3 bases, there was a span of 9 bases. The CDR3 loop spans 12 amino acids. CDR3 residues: CSVVDSYYGYTF. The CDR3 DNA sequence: TGCAGCGTTGTAGACAGCTACTATGGCTACACCTTC.

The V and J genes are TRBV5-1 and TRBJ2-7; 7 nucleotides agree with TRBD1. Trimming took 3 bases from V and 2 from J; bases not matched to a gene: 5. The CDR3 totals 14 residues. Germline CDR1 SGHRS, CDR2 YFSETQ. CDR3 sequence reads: CASSSQQGPYEQYF. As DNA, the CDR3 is TGCGCCAGCAGCTCCCAACAGGGGCCCTACGAGCAGTACTTC.

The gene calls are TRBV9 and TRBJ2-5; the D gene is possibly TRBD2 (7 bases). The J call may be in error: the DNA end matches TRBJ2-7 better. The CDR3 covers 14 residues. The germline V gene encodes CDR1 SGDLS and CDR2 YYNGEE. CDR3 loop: CASSIGAGAHEQYF. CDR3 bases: TGTGCCAGCAGCATCGGTGCGGGGGCCCACGAGCAGTACTTC.

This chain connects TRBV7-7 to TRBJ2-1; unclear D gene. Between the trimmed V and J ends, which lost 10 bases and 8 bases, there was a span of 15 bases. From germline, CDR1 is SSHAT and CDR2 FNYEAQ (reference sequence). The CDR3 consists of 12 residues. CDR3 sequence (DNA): TGTGCCACCCCATCTTTTTGGTATGAGCAGTTCTTC. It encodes CATPSFWYEQFF. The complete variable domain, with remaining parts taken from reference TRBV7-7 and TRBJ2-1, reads GAGVSQSPRYKVTKRGQDVTLRCDPISSHATLYWYQQALGQGPEFLTYFNYEAQPDKSGLPSDRFSAERPEGSISTLTIQRTEQRDSAMYRCATPSFWYEQFFGPGTRLTVL.

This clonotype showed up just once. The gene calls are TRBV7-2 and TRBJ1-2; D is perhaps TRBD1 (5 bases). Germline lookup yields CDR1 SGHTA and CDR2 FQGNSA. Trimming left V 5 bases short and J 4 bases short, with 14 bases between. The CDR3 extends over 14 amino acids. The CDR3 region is CASSNRAGSYGYTF. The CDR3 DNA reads TGTGCCAGCAGCAATCGGGCAGGGAGCTATGGCTACACCTTC.

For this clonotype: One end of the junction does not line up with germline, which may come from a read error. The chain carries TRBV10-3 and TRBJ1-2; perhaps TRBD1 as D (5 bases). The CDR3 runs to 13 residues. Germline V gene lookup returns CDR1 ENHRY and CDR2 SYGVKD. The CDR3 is CAVSGGQSYGYTF. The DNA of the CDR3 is TGTGCCGTCAGTGGGGGTCAGAGCTATGGCTACACCTTC.

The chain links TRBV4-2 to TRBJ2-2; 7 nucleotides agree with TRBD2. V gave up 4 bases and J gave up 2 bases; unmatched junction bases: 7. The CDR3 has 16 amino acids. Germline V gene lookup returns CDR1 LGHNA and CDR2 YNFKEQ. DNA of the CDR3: TGTGCCAGCAGCCCTCAGACTAGCCAAAACACCGGGGAGCTGTTTTTT. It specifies CASSPQTSQNTGELFF.

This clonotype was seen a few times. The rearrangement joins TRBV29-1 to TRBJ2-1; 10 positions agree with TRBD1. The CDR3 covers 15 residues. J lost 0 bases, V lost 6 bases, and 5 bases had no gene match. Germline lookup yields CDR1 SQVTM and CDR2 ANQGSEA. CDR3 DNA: TGCAGCGTCCGTGGGACAGGGGTCTCCTACAATGAGCAGTTCTTC. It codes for CSVRGTGVSYNEQFF.

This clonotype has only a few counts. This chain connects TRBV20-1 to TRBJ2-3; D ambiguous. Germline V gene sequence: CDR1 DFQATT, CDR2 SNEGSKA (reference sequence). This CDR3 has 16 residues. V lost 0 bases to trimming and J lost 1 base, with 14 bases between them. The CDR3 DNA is TGCAGTGCTAGAGATCGCGGCCACGGACGCACAGATACGCAGTATTTT. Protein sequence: CSARDRGHGRTDTQYF.

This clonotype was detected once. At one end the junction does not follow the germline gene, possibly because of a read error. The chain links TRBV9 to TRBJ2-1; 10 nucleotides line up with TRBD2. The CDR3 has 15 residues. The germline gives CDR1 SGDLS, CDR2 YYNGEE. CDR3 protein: CASSVVSGRYNERFF. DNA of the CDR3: TGTGCCAGCAGCGTAGTTAGCGGGAGGTACAATGAGCGGTTCTTC.

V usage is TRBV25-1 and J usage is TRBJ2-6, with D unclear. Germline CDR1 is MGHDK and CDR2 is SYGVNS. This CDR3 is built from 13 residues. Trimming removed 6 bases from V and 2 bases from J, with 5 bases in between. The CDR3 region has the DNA TGTGCCAGCAGCGTCCCTGGGGCCAACGTCCTGACTTTC. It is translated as CASSVPGANVLTF.

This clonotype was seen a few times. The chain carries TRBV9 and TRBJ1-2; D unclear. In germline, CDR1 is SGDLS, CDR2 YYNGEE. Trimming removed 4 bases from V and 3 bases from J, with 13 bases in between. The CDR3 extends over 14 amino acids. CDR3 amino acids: CASSPHPGYYGYTF. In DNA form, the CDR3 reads TGTGCCAGCAGCCCACATCCGGGGTACTATGGCTACACCTTC.

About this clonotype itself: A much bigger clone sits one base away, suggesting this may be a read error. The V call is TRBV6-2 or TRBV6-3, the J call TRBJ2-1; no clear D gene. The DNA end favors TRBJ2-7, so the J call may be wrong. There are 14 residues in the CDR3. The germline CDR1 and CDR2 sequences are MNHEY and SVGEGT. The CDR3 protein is CASTPYSSYNEQYF. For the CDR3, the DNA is TGTGCCAGCACCCCCTACAGTTCCTACAATGAGCAGTACTTC.